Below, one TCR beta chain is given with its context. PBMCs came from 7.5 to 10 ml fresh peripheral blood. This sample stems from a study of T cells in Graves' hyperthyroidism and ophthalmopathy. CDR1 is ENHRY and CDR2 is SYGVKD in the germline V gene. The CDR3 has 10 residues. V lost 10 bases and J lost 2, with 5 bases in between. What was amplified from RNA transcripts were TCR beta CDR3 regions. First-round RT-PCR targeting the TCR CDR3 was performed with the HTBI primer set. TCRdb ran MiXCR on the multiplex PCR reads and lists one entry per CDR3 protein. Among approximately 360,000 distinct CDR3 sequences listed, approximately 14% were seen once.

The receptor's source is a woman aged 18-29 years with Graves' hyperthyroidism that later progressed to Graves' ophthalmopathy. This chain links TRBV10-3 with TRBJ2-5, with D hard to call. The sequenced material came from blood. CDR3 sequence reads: CATRQETQYF. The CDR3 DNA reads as TGTGCCACGCGACAAGAGACCCAGTACTTC.